Listed below are T cell receptor beta chains from one sample, sequenced in a study of neoadjuvant nivolumab and ipilimumab in lung cancer. This table comes from immunoSEQ multiplex PCR, and its TCRdb copy is limited to in-frame clones, with some not included. The sample records about 25,000 clones, around 86% being singletons. Sequenced here: tumor tissue, sampled after neoadjuvant nivolumab, alone or with ipilimumab, at or shortly before surgery. All receptors derive from an adult with non-small cell lung cancer. CDR3s include the opening cysteine and the closing phenylalanine or tryptophan. The order of the fields is D gene, J gene, clone size, V gene, CDR3 DNA, CDR3 protein. D genes are given only for firm matches. Where a row states a size, it is once, few, many or the class of an expanded clone; other rows omit it.

D gene: -
J gene: TRBJ2-7
clone size: once
V gene: TRBV11-2
CDR3 DNA: TGTGCCAGCAGCCTCCACGATTCGGGGCTCGGGCAGTACTTC
CDR3 protein: CASSLHDSGLGQYF

D gene: TRBD1
J gene: TRBJ2-7
clone size: -
V gene: TRBV6-5
CDR3 DNA: TGTGCCAGCAGTGGCCGGGACAGGGGGCGGTACGAGCAGTACTTC
CDR3 protein: CASSGRDRGRYEQYF

D gene: -
J gene: TRBJ1-1
clone size: -
V gene: TRBV28
CDR3 DNA: TGTGCCAGCAGTTCGTACCAGGGTCTCGCTGAAGCTTTCTTT
CDR3 protein: CASSSYQGLAEAFF

D gene: TRBD1
J gene: TRBJ1-2
clone size: -
V gene: TRBV29-1
CDR3 DNA: TGCAGCGTTGATTCGGGACAGGTAAACTATGGCTACACCTTC
CDR3 protein: CSVDSGQVNYGYTF

D gene: TRBD1
J gene: TRBJ1-5
clone size: -
V gene: TRBV15
CDR3 DNA: TGTGCCACCAGCAGAGACCGACAGGGGGCGGGACAGCCCCAGCATTTT
CDR3 protein: CATSRDRQGAGQPQHF

D gene: -
J gene: TRBJ2-2
clone size: -
V gene: TRBV2
CDR3 DNA: TGTGCCAGCAGCCTGCAGGAGCCGAACACCGGGGAGCTGTTTTTT
CDR3 protein: CASSLQEPNTGELFF

D gene: TRBD1
J gene: TRBJ1-5
clone size: -
V gene: TRBV30
CDR3 DNA: TGTGCCTGGAGTACAGGGGAAGCCCAGCCCCAGCATTTT
CDR3 protein: CAWSTGEAQPQHF

D gene: TRBD2
J gene: TRBJ2-1
clone size: -
V gene: TRBV15
CDR3 DNA: TGTGCCACCAGCATCGTAGCGGGAATGTTCAATGAGCAGTTCTTC
CDR3 protein: CATSIVAGMFNEQFF

D gene: -
J gene: TRBJ1-1
clone size: once
V gene: TRBV7-9
CDR3 DNA: TGTGCCAGCAGCTCCATTAGGGTGGGTGAAGCTTTCTTT
CDR3 protein: CASSSIRVGEAFF

D gene: TRBD2
J gene: TRBJ2-3
clone size: -
V gene: TRBV5-1
CDR3 DNA: TGCGCCAGCACTTTAGGACTAGCGGGAGGAACAGATACGCAGTATTTT
CDR3 protein: CASTLGLAGGTDTQYF

D gene: -
J gene: TRBJ2-3
clone size: -
V gene: TRBV6-5
CDR3 DNA: TGTGCCAGCAGTAGGGTTCCAGATACGCAGTATTTT
CDR3 protein: CASSRVPDTQYF

D gene: -
J gene: TRBJ2-3
clone size: -
V gene: TRBV18
CDR3 DNA: TGTGCCAGCTCAGCACGCATAGCCGGGACAGATACGCAGTATTTT
CDR3 protein: CASSARIAGTDTQYF

D gene: -
J gene: TRBJ1-2
clone size: -
V gene: TRBV9
CDR3 DNA: TGTGCCAGCAGCGTTGCGACTCTCAACTATGGCTACACCTTC
CDR3 protein: CASSVATLNYGYTF

D gene: -
J gene: TRBJ2-1
clone size: -
V gene: TRBV4-2
CDR3 DNA: TGTGCCAGCAGCCTCGGCTCCTACAATGAGCAGTTCTTC
CDR3 protein: CASSLGSYNEQFF

D gene: -
J gene: TRBJ1-2
clone size: -
V gene: TRBV29-1
CDR3 DNA: TGCAGCGGTAATCAGGGCTATGGCTACACCTTC
CDR3 protein: CSGNQGYGYTF

D gene: -
J gene: TRBJ2-5
clone size: -
V gene: TRBV28
CDR3 DNA: TGTGCCAGCAGTTTACCGAGACTAGGCCATCAAGAGACCCAGTACTTC
CDR3 protein: CASSLPRLGHQETQYF

D gene: -
J gene: TRBJ1-1
clone size: -
V gene: TRBV30
CDR3 DNA: TGTGCCTGGAGGAGACAGGCGAACACTGAAGCTTTCTTT
CDR3 protein: CAWRRQANTEAFF

D gene: TRBD2
J gene: TRBJ2-7
clone size: -
V gene: TRBV11-2
CDR3 DNA: TGTGCCAGCAGCTGGAGGGACAGGGGGACTAGCGGGAGATACGAGCAGTACTTC
CDR3 protein: CASSWRDRGTSGRYEQYF

D gene: -
J gene: TRBJ1-1
clone size: -
V gene: TRBV4-2
CDR3 DNA: TGTGCCAGCAGCCAAGGGGTGAACACTGAAGCTTTCTTT
CDR3 protein: CASSQGVNTEAFF

D gene: -
J gene: TRBJ1-2
clone size: -
V gene: TRBV5-1
CDR3 DNA: TGCGCCAGCAGCTTGGCCGAGGGCCAGACCAGAGGCTACACCTTC
CDR3 protein: CASSLAEGQTRGYTF

D gene: TRBD2
J gene: TRBJ2-1
clone size: -
V gene: TRBV11-3
CDR3 DNA: TGTGCCAGCAGCTTAGGTCTAGCGGAGAACAATGAGCAGTTCTTC
CDR3 protein: CASSLGLAENNEQFF

D gene: TRBD2
J gene: TRBJ2-1
clone size: few
V gene: TRBV5-4
CDR3 DNA: TGTGCCAGCAGCTTGGGACTAGCGGGAAGGAGTTCCTACAATGAGCAGTTCTTC
CDR3 protein: CASSLGLAGRSSYNEQFF

D gene: TRBD1
J gene: TRBJ1-1
clone size: -
V gene: TRBV5-1
CDR3 DNA: TGCGCCAGCAGCCTCCGGGACAGTGGCCAAGCTTTCTTT
CDR3 protein: CASSLRDSGQAFF

D gene: -
J gene: TRBJ1-4
clone size: -
V gene: TRBV9
CDR3 DNA: TGTGCCAGCAGCGGATCCTTGCGGGCCTTCGGTGAAAAACTGTTTTTT
CDR3 protein: CASSGSLRAFGEKLFF

D gene: -
J gene: TRBJ2-2
clone size: -
V gene: TRBV10-2
CDR3 DNA: TGCGCCAGCAGTGAACAAGGACGAAGCGGGGAGCTGTTTTTT
CDR3 protein: CASSEQGRSGELFF